Included here is one T cell receptor (beta chain) sequence, with context. Antigen unknown. This entry comes from a study of cytomegalovirus exposure and HLA in healthy donors. Study results and limitations: TCR beta sequences numbering 15,000 to 20,000 were associated with HLA alleles at 0.05 false discovery rate in a later analysis. Among the sequence variants, a highly shared cluster was likely an artifact of sequencing.

The CDR3 runs 13 residues. In germline, CDR1 is ENHRY, CDR2 SYGVKD. Both 60 Vbeta primers and 13 Jbeta primers went into the PCR. Using immunoSEQ multiplex PCR, the repertoire was profiled, and TCRdb retains in-frame clones only, with some absent. Among roughly 140,000 clones listed, 50% to 75% were seen once. The sequence was collected from a woman aged 25 to 39 in good health and CMV-seropositive. The chain combines TRBV10-3 with TRBJ2-3; D is perhaps TRBD1 (5 bases). The specimen sequenced was PBMCs. The CDR3 nucleotides read TGTGGGGGCGGCGGTGCTAGCACAGATACGCAGTATTTT. This codes for CGGGGASTDTQYF.